This T cell receptor (beta chain) was documented in a study of regulatory T cells in long-lasting Graves disease listed by TCRdb under 2021. Regarding the complete study: Persistent Graves' disease was defined as persistently positive TSH receptor autoantibodies together with antithyroid drug treatment for over 5 years. Antithyroid drugs had been taken for approximately 9.5 years on average by persistent Graves' disease patients in the clinical cohort. Persistent Graves' disease patients were compared with newly diagnosed Graves' disease patients by peripheral blood TCR sequencing and RNA sequencing. The study took place in China and was registered as a clinical trial. A total of about 35 samples underwent TCR sequencing, from some 13 patients with persistent Graves' disease and approximately 20 patients with newly diagnosed Graves' disease.

A word on this clonotype: There is no known antigen for this receptor. A much larger clone differs from this one at a single base, so this may be a read error.

Libraries were constructed by multiplex PCR. Sequencing relied on an Illumina HiSeq 4000. iRepertoire HTBI primers and Arm-PCR amplification of CDR3 regions were used to construct TCR beta libraries. Before sequencing, the PCR products underwent gel purification. The paper's processing steps were these. A total of fewer than 80 TRBV and approximately 13 TRBJ segments were identified across samples and were used for gene usage analysis of CDR3 amino acid clonotypes. COPE and FqMerger were used to merge the filtered high-quality paired reads into contigs. BLAST was used to align contigs to IMGT TRBV, TRBD and TRBJ reference genes, and CDR3 was defined according to IMGT. Any clonotype with a frequency above 0.1% was classified as a highly expanded clone. Shannon entropy served as the measure of repertoire diversity, while the Gini coefficient captured V-J evenness. A clonotype found in more than one individual was treated as public. TCRdb itself trimmed the public reads at Q25 with fastp, ran MiXCR and retained productive beta chains. Under each unique CDR3 protein, matching rows form one entry showing the most common genes and DNA. None of the V and J calls come from the authors' own analysis; TCRdb made them. The sample table records 310,000 or so distinct CDR3 sequences; 22% of these occur just once. The ten largest clones capture 45% to 70% of the sample.

The time point label corresponds to: persistent/refractory GD, antithyroid drugs over 5 years with positive TRAb. For both TCR sequencing and RNA sequencing, RNA was extracted from PBMCs in TRIzol. Graves' disease was diagnosed according to American Thyroid Association guidelines. Patients for the study were recruited at an endocrinology department in Xi'an, China. Each patient gave about 10 milliliters of peripheral blood, collected in an EDTA anticoagulant tube. Ficoll Paque Plus density gradient separation was used to isolate PBMCs, and no further T cell sorting was done. RNA quality was checked with an Agilent 2100 Bioanalyzer and agarose gel, and concentration with a NanoDrop 2000. Results the study describes overall, beyond this receptor: Sequencing and analysis were restricted to the TCR beta chain. Lower TCR Shannon entropy and fewer highly expanded clones were observed in persistent Graves' disease patients than in newly diagnosed patients, which suggested clonal expansion. Persistent disease showed preferential use of TRBV28, TRBJ1-2 and TRBJ2-5, whereas newly diagnosed disease favored TRBV20-1 and TRBJ2-1. The authors noted that the small sample size was a limitation that may lower accuracy. The study examined only peripheral blood because the primary lesion, thyroid tissue, could not be accessed. More public clonotypes were shared among persistent patients (roughly 2,700) than among newly diagnosed patients (over 900).

The CDR3 contains 13 residues, cysteine and phenylalanine counted. Only the CDR3 part of the read is kept: 39 bases, read in frame from the first base. V and J are truncated by 4 bases and 8 bases respectively, leaving an intervening sequence of 9 bases. The CDR1 and CDR2 encoded by the germline V gene are MNHEY and SVGAGI. The rearrangement joined TRBV6-5 to TRBJ1-6, with an unclear D gene assignment. Sequenced material: peripheral blood mononuclear cells (PBMCs), taken when the disease was refractory, from a patient treated with antithyroid drugs. This sequence was found in a female donor with Graves disease. The DNA sequence follows: TGTGCCAGCAGTTGCGACGGGGATTCACCCCTCCACTTT. Protein translation: CASSCDGDSPLHF.